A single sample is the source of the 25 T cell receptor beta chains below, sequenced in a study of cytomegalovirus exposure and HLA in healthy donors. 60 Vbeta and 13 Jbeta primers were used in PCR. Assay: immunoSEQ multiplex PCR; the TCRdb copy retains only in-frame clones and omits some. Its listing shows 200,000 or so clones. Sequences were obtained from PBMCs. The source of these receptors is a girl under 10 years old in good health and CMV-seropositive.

CDR3 DNA: TGTGCCAGCAGCTTAGTGCTCGGTGACAGGGGGACTGAAGCTTTCTTT. It encodes CASSLVLGDRGTEAFF. The chain joins TRBV11-2 to TRBJ1-1, with 9 bases matching TRBD1. The V segment lost 1 base and the J segment 5 bases; nucleotides outside the gene matches: 8. This CDR3 has 16 residues. Germline V gene lookup returns CDR1 SGHAT and CDR2 FQNNGV.

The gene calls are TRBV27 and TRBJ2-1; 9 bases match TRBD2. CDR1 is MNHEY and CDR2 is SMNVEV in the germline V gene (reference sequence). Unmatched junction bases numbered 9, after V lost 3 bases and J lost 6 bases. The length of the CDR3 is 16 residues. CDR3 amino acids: CASSFGGGRARNEQFF. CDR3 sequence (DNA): TGTGCCAGCAGTTTTGGGGGCGGGAGGGCCCGCAATGAGCAGTTCTTC.

CDR3 region: CASARGLVEETQYF. The CDR3 DNA is TGTGCCAGCGCCCGAGGACTAGTCGAGGAGACCCAGTACTTC. The gene calls are TRBV9 and TRBJ2-5; 7 bases line up with TRBD2. The trim removed 7 bases at V and 5 bases at J, leaving 11 bases unmatched. This CDR3 is 14 amino acids long. Germline lookup yields CDR1 SGDLS and CDR2 YYNGEE.

CDR3 nucleotide sequence: TGTGCCAGCAGTTTGAGGACTAGCGGGAGGGCCCCTTACAATGAGCAGTTCTTC. This encodes CASSLRTSGRAPYNEQFF. This rearrangement joins TRBV27 to TRBJ2-1; TRBD2 aligns across 15 bases. The V and J ends lost 3 bases and 4 bases, in that order; junction bases with no gene match: 7. The CDR3 contains 18 residues. Looked up from germline, CDR1 is MNHEY and CDR2 is SMNVEV (reference sequence).

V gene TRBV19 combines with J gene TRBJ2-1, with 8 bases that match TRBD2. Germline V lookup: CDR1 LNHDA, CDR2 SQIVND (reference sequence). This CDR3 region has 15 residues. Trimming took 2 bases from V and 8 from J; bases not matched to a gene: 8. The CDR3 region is CASSIRRLAKDEQFF. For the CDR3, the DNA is TGTGCCAGTAGTATACGGAGACTAGCGAAGGATGAGCAGTTCTTC.

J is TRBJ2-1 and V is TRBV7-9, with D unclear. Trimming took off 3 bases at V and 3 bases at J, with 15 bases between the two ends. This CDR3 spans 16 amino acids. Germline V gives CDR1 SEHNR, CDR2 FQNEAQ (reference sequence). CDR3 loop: CASSFTLRGDYNEQFF. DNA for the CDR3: TGTGCCAGCAGCTTCACCTTGCGCGGAGACTACAATGAGCAGTTCTTC. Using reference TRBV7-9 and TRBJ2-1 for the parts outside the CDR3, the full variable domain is DTGVSQNPRHKITKRGQNVTFRCDPISEHNRLYWYRQTLGQGPEFLTYFQNEAQLEKSRLLSDRFSAERPKGSFSTLEIQRTEQGDSAMYLCASSFTLRGDYNEQFFGPGTRLTVL.

CDR3 nucleotide sequence: TGCAGCGTTGGGGACAGGGGGCGTAGTGGCTACACCTTC. This sequence encodes CSVGDRGRSGYTF. The chain couples TRBV29-1 to TRBJ1-2, with 12 bases aligning to TRBD1. V lost 4 bases and J lost 7; bases outside the gene matches: 4. The CDR3 spans 13 residues. The germline gives CDR1 SQVTM, CDR2 ANQGSEA.

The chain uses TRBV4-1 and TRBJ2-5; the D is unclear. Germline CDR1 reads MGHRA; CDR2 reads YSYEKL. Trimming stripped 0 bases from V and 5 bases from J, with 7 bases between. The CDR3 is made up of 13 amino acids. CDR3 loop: CASSQDSEETQYF. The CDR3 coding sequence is TGCGCCAGCAGCCAAGATTCCGAGGAGACCCAGTACTTC.

In DNA form, the CDR3 reads TGTGCCAGCTCACCACGAGCGGGAGGAGGGACAGATACGCAGTATTTT. Translation gives CASSPRAGGGTDTQYF. The genes are TRBV18 and TRBJ2-3; 9 positions agree with TRBD2. V lost 1 base, J lost 3 bases, and 5 bases stayed unmatched. CDR1 is KGHSH and CDR2 is LQKENI in the germline V gene. The CDR3 runs to 16 residues.

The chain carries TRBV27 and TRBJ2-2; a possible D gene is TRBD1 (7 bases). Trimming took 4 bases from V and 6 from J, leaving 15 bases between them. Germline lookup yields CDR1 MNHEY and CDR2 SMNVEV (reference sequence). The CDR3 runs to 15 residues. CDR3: CASSSAGQIPGELFF. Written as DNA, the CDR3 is TGTGCCAGCAGTTCCGCGGGACAGATCCCCGGGGAGCTGTTTTTT.

The CDR3 DNA is TGTGCCAGCACAGGACTAGGTTACAATGAGCAGTTCTTC. Translated, it gives CASTGLGYNEQFF. This rearrangement joins TRBV6-5 to TRBJ2-1, with 7 bases lining up with TRBD2. Trimming removed 7 bases from V and 4 bases from J; junction bases left unmatched: 4. CDR1 and CDR2 (germline): MNHEY, SVGAGI. CDR3 length: 13 amino acids.

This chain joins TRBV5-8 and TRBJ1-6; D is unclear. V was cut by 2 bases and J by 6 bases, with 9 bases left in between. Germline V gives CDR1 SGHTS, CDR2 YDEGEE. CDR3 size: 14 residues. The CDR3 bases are TGTGCCAGCAGCTTAACGGGGAGTAATTCACCCCTCCACTTT. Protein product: CASSLTGSNSPLHF.

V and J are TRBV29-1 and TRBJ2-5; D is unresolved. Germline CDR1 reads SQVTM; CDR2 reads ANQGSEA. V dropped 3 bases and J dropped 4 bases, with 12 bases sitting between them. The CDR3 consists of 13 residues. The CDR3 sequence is CSVETRVGETQYF. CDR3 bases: TGCAGCGTTGAGACCCGGGTGGGAGAGACCCAGTACTTC.

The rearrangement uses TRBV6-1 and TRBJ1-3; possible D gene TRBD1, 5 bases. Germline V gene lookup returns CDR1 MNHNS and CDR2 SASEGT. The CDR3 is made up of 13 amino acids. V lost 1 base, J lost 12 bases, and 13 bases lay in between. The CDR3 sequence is CASSEGDLTDIYF. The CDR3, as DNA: TGTGCCAGCAGTGAAGGGGACTTGACGGACATATATTTT.

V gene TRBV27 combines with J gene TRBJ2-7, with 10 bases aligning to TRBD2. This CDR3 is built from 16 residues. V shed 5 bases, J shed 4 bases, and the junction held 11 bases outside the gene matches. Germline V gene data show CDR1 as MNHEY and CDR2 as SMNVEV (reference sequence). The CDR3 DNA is TGTGCCAGCAGTCGGACTAGCGGAAACTCTCTTTACGAGCAGTACTTC. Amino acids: CASSRTSGNSLYEQYF.

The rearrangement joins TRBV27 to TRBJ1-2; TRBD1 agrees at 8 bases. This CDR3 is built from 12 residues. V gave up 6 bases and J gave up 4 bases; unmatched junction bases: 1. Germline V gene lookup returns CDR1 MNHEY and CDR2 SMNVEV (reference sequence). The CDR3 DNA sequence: TGTGCCAGCAGCGGACAGGGCTATGGCTACACCTTC. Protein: CASSGQGYGYTF.

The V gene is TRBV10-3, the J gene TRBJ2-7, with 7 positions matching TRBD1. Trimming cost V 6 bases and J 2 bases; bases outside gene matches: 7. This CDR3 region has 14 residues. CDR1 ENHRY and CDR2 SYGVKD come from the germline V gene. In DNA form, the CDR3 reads TGTGCCATCAGCGAAGGACAGGCTGCCTACGAGCAGTACTTC. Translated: CAISEGQAAYEQYF.

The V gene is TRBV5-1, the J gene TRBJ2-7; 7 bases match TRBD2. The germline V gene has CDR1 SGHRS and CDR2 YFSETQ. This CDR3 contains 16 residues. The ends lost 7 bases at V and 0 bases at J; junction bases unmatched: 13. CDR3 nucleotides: TGCGCCAGCCGCCTAGGGGACTACTCCCGCTCCTACGAGCAGTACTTC. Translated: CASRLGDYSRSYEQYF.

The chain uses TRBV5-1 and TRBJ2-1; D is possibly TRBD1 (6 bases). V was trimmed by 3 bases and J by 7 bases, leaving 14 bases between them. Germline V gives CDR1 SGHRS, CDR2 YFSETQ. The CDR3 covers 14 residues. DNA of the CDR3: TGCGCCAGCAGCTCTGTGGACAGAAGGAATGAGCAGTTCTTC. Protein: CASSSVDRRNEQFF.

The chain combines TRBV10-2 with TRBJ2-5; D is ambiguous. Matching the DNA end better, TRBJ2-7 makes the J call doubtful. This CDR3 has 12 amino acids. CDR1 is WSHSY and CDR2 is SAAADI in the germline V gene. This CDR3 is CASSGEDYEQYF. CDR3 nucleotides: TGCGCCAGCAGTGGAGAGGACTACGAGCAGTACTTC.

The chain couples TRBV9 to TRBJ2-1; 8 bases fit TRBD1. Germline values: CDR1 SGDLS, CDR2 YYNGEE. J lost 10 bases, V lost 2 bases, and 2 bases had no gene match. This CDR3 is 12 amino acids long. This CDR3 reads CASSVGQEEQFF. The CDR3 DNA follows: TGTGCCAGCAGCGTGGGACAGGAAGAGCAGTTCTTC.

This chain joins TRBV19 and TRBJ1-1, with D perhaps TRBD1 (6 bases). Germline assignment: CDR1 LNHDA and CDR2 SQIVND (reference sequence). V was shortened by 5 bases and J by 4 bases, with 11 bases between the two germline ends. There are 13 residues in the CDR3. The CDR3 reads CASSPTGPTEAFF. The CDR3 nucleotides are TGTGCCAGTAGTCCCACAGGGCCCACTGAAGCTTTCTTT.

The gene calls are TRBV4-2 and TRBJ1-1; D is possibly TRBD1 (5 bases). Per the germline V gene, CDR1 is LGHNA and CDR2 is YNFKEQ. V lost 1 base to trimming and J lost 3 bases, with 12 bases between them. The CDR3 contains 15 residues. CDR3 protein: CASSQGIRADTEAFF. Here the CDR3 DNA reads TGTGCCAGCAGCCAAGGGATCAGGGCGGACACTGAAGCTTTCTTT.

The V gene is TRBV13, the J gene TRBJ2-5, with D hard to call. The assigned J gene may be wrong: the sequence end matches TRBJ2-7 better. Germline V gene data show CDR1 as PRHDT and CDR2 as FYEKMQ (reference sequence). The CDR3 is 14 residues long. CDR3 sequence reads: CASSLSPSSYEQYF. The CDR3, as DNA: TGTGCCAGCAGCTTAAGTCCTTCTTCCTACGAGCAGTACTTC.

The CDR3 nucleotides read TGTGCCAGCAGCTTTCAGACAGGGGTCGACACCGGGGAGCTGTTTTTT. The encoded protein is CASSFQTGVDTGELFF. V usage is TRBV7-2 and J usage is TRBJ2-2; 8 nucleotides agree with TRBD1. The germline V gene has CDR1 SGHTA and CDR2 FQGNSA. There are 16 residues in the CDR3. The junction had 6 bases not matched to a gene; V was cut back by 3 bases and J by 3 bases.